Listed below are T cell receptor beta chains from one sample, sequenced in a study of neurological immune-mediated disorders. Each CDR3 protein gets one entry after TCRdb re-called the 5' RACE reads with MiXCR. Among 50,000 to 55,000 distinct CDR3 sequences, about a tenth were seen once, and the ten largest hold under 5.5%. Source material: PBMCs. These TCRs come from a man in his sixties or seventies with HTLV-1-associated myelopathy (HAM/TSP). CDR3s include the opening cysteine and the closing phenylalanine or tryptophan. A D gene is named only where the DNA matches it firmly. Where a row states a size, it is once, few, many or the class of an expanded clone; other rows omit it.

d_call j_call clone_size v_call cdr3_aa cdr3_nt
TRBD2 TRBJ2-2 . TRBV7-9 CASSQPSGGDTGELFF TGTGCCAGCAGTCAACCGAGCGGGGGAGACACCGGGGAGCTGTTTTTT
. TRBJ2-3 . TRBV20-1 CSAPLPQSAPDTQYF TGCAGTGCTCCCCTCCCACAGTCCGCTCCAGATACGCAGTATTTT
. TRBJ2-4 many TRBV6-6 CASSPGLSKNIQYF TGTGCCAGCTCCCCCGGGCTCAGTAAAAACATTCAGTACTTC
. TRBJ1-6 many TRBV5-1 CASSLAYREARPPLHF TGCGCCAGCAGCTTGGCCTACAGGGAGGCGCGTCCACCCCTCCACTTT
. TRBJ2-7 many TRBV12-3/TRBV12-4 CASRRGSYEQYF TGTGCCAGCAGACGAGGTTCCTACGAGCAGTACTTC
. TRBJ2-1 many TRBV25-1 CASRLYNEQFF TGTGCCAGCAGGCTATACAATGAGCAGTTCTTC
. TRBJ1-6 . TRBV15 CATSAQKGTRSPLHF TGTGCCACCAGCGCGCAAAAGGGGACACGGTCACCCCTCCACTTT
TRBD2 TRBJ2-5 many TRBV20-1 CSAPFLAGKETQYF TGCAGTGCTCCATTCCTAGCGGGGAAAGAGACCCAGTACTTC
TRBD2 TRBJ2-2 . TRBV20-1 CSATLAGVNGELFF TGCAGTGCAACACTAGCGGGAGTAAACGGGGAGCTGTTTTTT
. TRBJ2-1 many TRBV4-1 CASRHTASEYNEQFF TGCGCCAGCAGACACACGGCTAGCGAGTACAATGAGCAGTTCTTC
. TRBJ2-1 many TRBV20-1 CSARDRGLLGFF TGCAGTGCTAGAGATAGGGGTCTCTTGGGATTCTTC
. TRBJ2-2 many TRBV7-9 CASSKTLPHTGELFF TGTGCCAGCAGCAAGACCCTCCCACACACCGGGGAGCTGTTTTTT
. TRBJ2-2 . TRBV7-8 CASSLDVGLGTGELFF TGTGCCAGCAGCTTAGACGTCGGGCTAGGGACCGGGGAGCTGTTTTTT
TRBD1 TRBJ1-2 . TRBV5-1 CASSTDRDGYTF TGCGCCAGCAGTACAGACAGGGATGGCTACACCTTC
TRBD1 TRBJ1-5 many TRBV15 CATSRGTGENQPQHF TGTGCCACCAGCAGAGGGACAGGGGAGAATCAGCCCCAGCATTTT
. TRBJ2-2 many TRBV12-3/TRBV12-4 CASSTLTGTGELFF TGTGCCAGCAGCACTCTAACAGGGACCGGGGAGCTGTTTTTT
. TRBJ2-4 many TRBV9 CASSPSGENIQYF TGTGCCAGCAGCCCGTCTGGGGAAAACATTCAGTACTTC
. TRBJ1-5 many TRBV12-3/TRBV12-4 CASSALGRGNQPQHF TGTGCCAGCAGTGCGCTGGGCAGGGGAAATCAGCCCCAGCATTTT
TRBD2 TRBJ2-3 many TRBV7-2 CASSPRLAGGMDTQYF TGTGCCAGCAGCCCCCGACTAGCGGGGGGCATGGATACGCAGTATTTT
. TRBJ2-1 many TRBV9 CASSVDPHNEQFF TGTGCCAGCAGCGTAGACCCACACAATGAGCAGTTCTTC
TRBD2 TRBJ2-7 many TRBV6-5 CVSSNYPSGGSYEQYF TGTGTCAGCAGTAACTACCCAAGCGGGGGTTCCTACGAGCAGTACTTC
. TRBJ2-3 many TRBV5-6 CASSLPRAGDTQYF TGTGCCAGCAGCTTGCCTCGGGCCGGGGATACGCAGTATTTT
TRBD1 TRBJ2-2 many TRBV20-1 CSAFTGEELFF TGCAGTGCTTTTACAGGGGAGGAGCTGTTTTTT
TRBD1 TRBJ1-5 medium-sized TRBV6-5 CASSRQGTSNQPQHF TGTGCCAGCAGTCGACAGGGGACCAGCAATCAGCCCCAGCATTTT
. TRBJ2-7 . TRBV20-1 CSAQGTFYEQYF TGCAGTGCTCAGGGAACCTTCTACGAGCAGTACTTC
TRBD1 TRBJ2-5 many TRBV20-1 CSARDLGQGIETQYF TGCAGTGCTAGAGACCTGGGACAGGGGATAGAGACCCAGTACTTC
. TRBJ1-1 many TRBV5-6 CASSLRRKVGTEAFF TGTGCCAGCAGCTTAAGGCGGAAGGTGGGTACTGAAGCTTTCTTT
. TRBJ2-3 many TRBV27 CASSLYVSTDTQYF TGTGCCAGCAGTTTATATGTTAGCACAGATACGCAGTATTTT
TRBD2 TRBJ2-1 many TRBV7-8 CASSSSVAGVNEQFF TGTGCCAGCAGCTCCTCGGTAGCGGGAGTAAATGAGCAGTTCTTC
. TRBJ2-6 many TRBV27 CASSLFGANVLTF TGTGCCAGCAGTTTATTTGGGGCCAACGTCCTGACTTTC
. TRBJ2-4 many TRBV27 CASSLYRNQNIQYF TGTGCCAGCAGTTTATACAGAAACCAAAACATTCAGTACTTC
TRBD2 TRBJ2-7 many TRBV20-1 CSARPTGTSGYEQYF TGCAGTGCTAGACCCACGGGGACTAGCGGCTACGAGCAGTACTTC
TRBD2 TRBJ2-7 many TRBV5-1 CASSLSGDSYEQYF TGCGCCAGCAGCTTGAGCGGGGACTCCTACGAGCAGTACTTC
TRBD2 TRBJ2-7 many TRBV14 CASSQRLAGGQRAYEQYF TGTGCCAGCAGCCAACGACTAGCGGGAGGCCAGAGGGCCTACGAGCAGTACTTC
. TRBJ2-5 many TRBV7-2 CASTLGGEKTQYF TGTGCCAGCACCCTGGGAGGTGAGAAGACCCAGTACTTC
. TRBJ2-2 few TRBV7-9 CASSESTGELFF TGTGCCAGCAGCGAAAGCACCGGGGAGCTGTTTTTT
. TRBJ2-7 many TRBV12-3/TRBV12-4 CASSPPDLSYEQYF TGTGCCAGCAGCCCCCCGGACCTCAGCTACGAGCAGTACTTC
TRBD2 TRBJ2-3 few TRBV12-3/TRBV12-4 CASRPDSGANTDTQYF TGTGCCAGCAGACCTGATAGCGGGGCCAACACAGATACGCAGTATTTT
. TRBJ2-7 . TRBV18 CASSPQGSNEQYF TGTGCCAGCTCACCGCAGGGGTCCAACGAGCAGTACTTC
. TRBJ2-7 many TRBV28 CASSTGPSSYEQYF TGTGCCAGCAGTACCGGGCCCAGCTCCTACGAGCAGTACTTC
. TRBJ2-3 many TRBV11-2 CASSHTRSTDTQYF TGTGCCAGCAGCCACACCCGGAGCACAGATACGCAGTATTTT
. TRBJ2-7 many TRBV11-2 CASSPAYEQYF TGTGCCAGCAGCCCCGCTTACGAGCAGTACTTC
TRBD2 TRBJ2-7 many TRBV28 CASNIGTSGRPEQYF TGTGCCAGCAACATAGGGACTAGCGGGAGGCCTGAGCAGTACTTC
. TRBJ2-5 many TRBV7-8 CASSPTGGKTQYF TGTGCCAGCAGCCCGACGGGGGGCAAGACCCAGTACTTC
. TRBJ1-3 many TRBV7-8 CASSSVRPDRGNTIYF TGTGCCAGCAGCTCCGTACGACCGGACCGGGGAAACACCATATATTTT
. TRBJ2-3 many TRBV28 CASPPGGNEVRTDTQYF TGTGCCAGCCCTCCGGGCGGGAACGAAGTCCGCACAGATACGCAGTATTTT
TRBD2 TRBJ2-5 many TRBV5-5 CASSVELAGGRETQYF TGTGCCAGCAGCGTGGAACTAGCGGGAGGTCGAGAGACCCAGTACTTC
. TRBJ1-3 many TRBV12-3/TRBV12-4 CASSLSKGNTIYF TGTGCCAGCAGTTTGTCCAAGGGAAACACCATATATTTT
. TRBJ2-5 . TRBV3-1 CASIPTLAGSQYF TGTGCCAGCATCCCCACACTCGCGGGGTCCCAGTACTTC